This T cell receptor beta chain was recovered during a study of blood T cell repertoires in COVID-19 (TCRdb year 2020). Background for the entire study: The collaborator samples originated in the United States, Italy and Spain and spanned the acute and convalescent phases of COVID-19. The prospective study material was composed of cDNA or gDNA derived from T cells, B-cell-depleted T cells, or PBMCs. Deeply sampled blood TCRbeta repertoires from subjects exposed to, actively infected with, or recovered from COVID-19 were included in the dataset. The repertoires were made available in a free public database intended to serve as a resource for research on the immune response to SARS-CoV-2. The samples were drawn from the first 160 participants of the ongoing ImmuneRACE study and from 1,200 or so subjects provided by 6 global collaborators. Nearly every sample came with metadata listing a de-identified subject ID, COVID-19 status, age in years and sex. Where available, HLA class I and class II types were obtained from metadata supplied by the sample provider rather than from assay-based typing. The research as a whole found: Clinical and demographic metadata were provided uncurated, with the amount varying by source and participant.

TCRbeta CDR3 regions were amplified from genomic DNA by means of the immunoSEQ Assay, a bias-controlled multiplex PCR. The original pipeline was this. Nucleated cell counts per sample were estimated from amplification of reference gene primers within the assay. To quantify the absolute abundance of each unique TCRbeta CDR3 rearrangement, sequence reads were collapsed and filtered. For each sample, productive Simpson clonality was calculated as the square root of Simpson's diversity index across productive rearrangements. In TCRdb, the immuneACCESS table is reduced to in-frame sequences with V and J assigned. These tables do not hold every clone; where another copy was compared, an unresolved V gene accounts for under half, and the others remain unexplained. The DNA gave D and trimming, while V, J and clone size come from that table. For this sample the table gives around 250,000 clones, of which around 84% were detected only once. 7.1% of the sample rests with the top ten.

V is cut back by 0 bases and J by 7 bases, with 5 bases in the junction unmatched. Counted from cysteine to phenylalanine, this CDR3 has 16 amino acids. Just CDR3 DNA is preserved here, 48 bases in frame from base 1. The germline V gene yields MNHEY for CDR1 and SVGAGI for CDR2. With respect to this clone: The antigen this receptor binds is unknown. Within one base of it there is no much larger clone, and no base qualities were kept.

Collaborating institutions collected whole blood in K2EDTA tubes following their own protocols. For TCRbeta analysis, collaborators shipped samples as frozen whole blood, isolated PBMCs, or DNA extracted from either of those sample types. Sequenced material: peripheral blood. The receptor was isolated from a woman in her 70s with active or convalescent COVID-19. In this chain, TRBV6-5 is recombined with TRBJ2-1; TRBD2 matches 11 bases in the middle. The DNA reads TGTGCCAGCAGTTACTCAGGCCTAGCGGGGGGAAATGAGCAGTTCTTC. It encodes CASSYSGLAGGNEQFF.